Here is one T cell receptor beta chain with its context. The antigen remains undetermined. Use of 60 Vbeta and 13 Jbeta primers characterized the PCR. Sequenced by immunoSEQ multiplex PCR; TCRdb stores in-frame clones only, minus some. Among about 170,000 clones listed, approximately 78% were seen once. Germline trimming cut 0 bases from V and 4 bases from J; bases unmatched to any gene: 6. Germline CDR1 and CDR2: SGDLS and YYNGEE. The CDR3 sequence is 16 residues long. The data were taken from a study of cytomegalovirus exposure and HLA in healthy donors. Study overall: An early release of data contained approximately 80 million unique TCRs, which came from HLA-typed donors.

Study conclusions and caveats: Looking again later, the authors saw that most CMV-associated TCR beta chains seemed HLA-restricted. Presence/absence analyses assumed roughly uniform sequencing depth across donors, which may not hold.

The material sequenced was PBMCs. The sequence was collected from a male donor in good health and CMV-seronegative. The V and J genes are TRBV9 and TRBJ2-1; TRBD2 matches at 8 bases. The CDR3 region is CASSVEGGGLYNEQFF. CDR3 sequence (DNA): TGTGCCAGCAGCGTAGAGGGCGGGGGGCTGTACAATGAGCAGTTCTTC. The variable domain in full, completed from reference TRBV9 and TRBJ2-1, reads DSGVTQTPKHLITATGQRVTLRCSPRSGDLSVYWYQQSLDQGLQFLIQYYNGEERAKGNILERFSAQQFPDLHSELNLSSLELGDSALYFCASSVEGGGLYNEQFFGPGTRLTVL.